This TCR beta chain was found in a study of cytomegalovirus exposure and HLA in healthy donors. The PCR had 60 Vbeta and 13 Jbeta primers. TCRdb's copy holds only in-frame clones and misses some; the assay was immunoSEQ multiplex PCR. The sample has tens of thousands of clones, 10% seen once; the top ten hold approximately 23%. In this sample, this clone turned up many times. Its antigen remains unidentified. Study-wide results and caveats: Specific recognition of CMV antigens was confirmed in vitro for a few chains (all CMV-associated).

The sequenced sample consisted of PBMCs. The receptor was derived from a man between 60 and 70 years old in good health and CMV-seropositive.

The CDR3 reads CASSLEQGNSPLHF. Here the CDR3 DNA reads TGTGCCAGCAGCTTGGAACAGGGGAATTCACCCCTCCACTTT. The chain recombines TRBV5-4 with TRBJ1-6; TRBD1 aligns across 7 bases. In germline, CDR1 is SGHNT, CDR2 YYREEE (reference sequence). The length of the CDR3 is 14 residues. J gave up 7 bases and V 0 bases, and 1 base lay outside the gene matches.